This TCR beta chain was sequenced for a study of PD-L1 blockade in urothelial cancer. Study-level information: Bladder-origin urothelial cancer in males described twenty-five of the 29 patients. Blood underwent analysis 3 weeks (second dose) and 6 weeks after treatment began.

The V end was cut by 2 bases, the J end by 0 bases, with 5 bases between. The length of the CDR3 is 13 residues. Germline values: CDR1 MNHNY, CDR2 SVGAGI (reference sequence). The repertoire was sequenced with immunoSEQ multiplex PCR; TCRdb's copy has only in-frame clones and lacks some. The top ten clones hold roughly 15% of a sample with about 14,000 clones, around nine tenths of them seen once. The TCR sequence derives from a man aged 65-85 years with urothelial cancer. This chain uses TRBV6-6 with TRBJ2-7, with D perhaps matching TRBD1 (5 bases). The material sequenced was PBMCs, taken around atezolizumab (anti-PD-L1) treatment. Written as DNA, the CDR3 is TGTGCCAGCAGTTACCAGGGCTCCTACGAGCAGTACTTC. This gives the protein CASSYQGSYEQYF.